This TCR beta chain was obtained from a study of blood T cell repertoires in COVID-19. Repertoires were generated with immunoSEQ multiplex PCR, while TCRdb's copy carries only in-frame clones and drops some. The data hold about 300,000 clones, with 90% observed a single time. Participants had their cohort set by participant-reported clinical history. The germline gives CDR1 MNHEY, CDR2 SMNVEV (reference sequence). The CDR3 totals 13 residues. The trim removed 5 bases at V and 2 bases at J, leaving 2 bases unmatched. In regard to this clone: The same CDR3 arises from other DNA sequences in this sample as well.

This clonotype originated in a woman between 18 and 29 years old with acute COVID-19. The genes are TRBV27 and TRBJ2-7, with 8 bases that match TRBD1. The sequenced material came from PBMCs or T cells enriched from blood (not recorded which). The CDR3 coding sequence is TGTGCCAGCAGTCGACAGGGGCCCTACGAGCAGTACTTC. It encodes CASSRQGPYEQYF.